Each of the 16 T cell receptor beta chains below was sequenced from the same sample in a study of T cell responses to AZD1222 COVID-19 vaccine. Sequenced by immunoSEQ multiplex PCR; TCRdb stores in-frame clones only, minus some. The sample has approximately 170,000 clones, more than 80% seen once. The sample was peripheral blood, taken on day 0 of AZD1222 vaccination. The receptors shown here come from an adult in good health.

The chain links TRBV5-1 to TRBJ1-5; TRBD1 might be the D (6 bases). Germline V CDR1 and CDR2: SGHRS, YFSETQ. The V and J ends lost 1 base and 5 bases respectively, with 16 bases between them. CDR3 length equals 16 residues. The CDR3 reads CASSLSPGDNYQPQHF. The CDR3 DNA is TGCGCCAGCAGCTTGAGTCCGGGGGACAATTATCAGCCCCAGCATTTT.

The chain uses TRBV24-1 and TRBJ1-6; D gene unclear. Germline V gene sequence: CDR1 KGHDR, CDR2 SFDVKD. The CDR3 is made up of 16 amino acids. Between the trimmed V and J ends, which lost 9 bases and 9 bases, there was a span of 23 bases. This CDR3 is CATSPLPTVRISPLHF. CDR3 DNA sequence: TGTGCCACCTCCCCCCTACCCACTGTCCGTATTTCACCCCTCCACTTT.

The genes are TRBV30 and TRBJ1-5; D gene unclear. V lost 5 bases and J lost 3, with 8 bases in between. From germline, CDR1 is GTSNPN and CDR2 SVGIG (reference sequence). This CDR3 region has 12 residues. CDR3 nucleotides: TGTGCCTGGGGCACAGTCAATCAGCCCCAGCATTTT. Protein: CAWGTVNQPQHF.

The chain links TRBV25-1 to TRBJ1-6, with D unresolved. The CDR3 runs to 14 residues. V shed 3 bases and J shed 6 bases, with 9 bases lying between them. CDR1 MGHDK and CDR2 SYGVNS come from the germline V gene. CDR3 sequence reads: CASSDQGGNSPLHF. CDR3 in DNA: TGTGCCAGCAGTGATCAAGGAGGTAATTCACCCCTCCACTTT.

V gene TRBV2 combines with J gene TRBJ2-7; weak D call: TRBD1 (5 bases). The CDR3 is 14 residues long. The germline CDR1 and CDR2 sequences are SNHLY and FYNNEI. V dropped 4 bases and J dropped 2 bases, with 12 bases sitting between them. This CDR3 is CASSGQGGAYEQYF. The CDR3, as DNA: TGTGCCAGCAGTGGGCAGGGTGGGGCCTACGAGCAGTACTTC.

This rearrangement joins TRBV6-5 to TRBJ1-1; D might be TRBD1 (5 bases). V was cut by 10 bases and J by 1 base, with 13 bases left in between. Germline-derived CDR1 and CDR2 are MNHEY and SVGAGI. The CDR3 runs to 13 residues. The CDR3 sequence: CAIFNRGNTEAFF. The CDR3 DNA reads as TGTGCCATCTTCAATAGGGGGAACACTGAAGCTTTCTTT.

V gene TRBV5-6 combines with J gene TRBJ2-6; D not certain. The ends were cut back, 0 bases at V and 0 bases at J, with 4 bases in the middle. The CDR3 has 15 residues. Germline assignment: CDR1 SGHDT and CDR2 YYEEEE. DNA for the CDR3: TGTGCCAGCAGCTTGGGGAGCTCTGGGGCCAACGTCCTGACTTTC. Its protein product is CASSLGSSGANVLTF.

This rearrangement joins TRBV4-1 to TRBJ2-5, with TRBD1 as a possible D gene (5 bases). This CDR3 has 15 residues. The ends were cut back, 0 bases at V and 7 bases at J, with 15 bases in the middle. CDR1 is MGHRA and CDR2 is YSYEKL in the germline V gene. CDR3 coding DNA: TGCGCCAGCAGCCAAGATGTGACAGCCCGGAGGACCCAGTACTTC. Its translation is CASSQDVTARRTQYF.

CDR3 DNA sequence: TGTGCCAGCTCACCACGGGACAGCGCCTCCTCTGGAAACACCATATATTTT. It yields the protein CASSPRDSASSGNTIYF. This chain joins TRBV18 and TRBJ1-3, with 7 bases fitting TRBD1. The CDR3 consists of 17 residues. J was trimmed by 0 bases and V by 1 base; bases with no gene match: 6. Germline CDR1 reads KGHSH; CDR2 reads LQKENI.

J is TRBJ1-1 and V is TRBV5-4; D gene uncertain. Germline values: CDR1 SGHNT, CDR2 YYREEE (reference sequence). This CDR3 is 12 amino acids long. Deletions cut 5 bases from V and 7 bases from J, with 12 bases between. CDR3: CASSSPRDEAFF. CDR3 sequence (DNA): TGTGCCAGCAGTTCTCCGCGGGATGAAGCTTTCTTT.

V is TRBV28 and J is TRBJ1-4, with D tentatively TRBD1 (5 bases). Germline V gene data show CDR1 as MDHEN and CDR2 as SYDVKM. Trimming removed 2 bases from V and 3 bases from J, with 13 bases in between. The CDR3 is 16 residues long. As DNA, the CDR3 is TGTGCCAGCAGTTTAGTCCCGGGACGGCCTAATGAAAAACTGTTTTTT. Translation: CASSLVPGRPNEKLFF.

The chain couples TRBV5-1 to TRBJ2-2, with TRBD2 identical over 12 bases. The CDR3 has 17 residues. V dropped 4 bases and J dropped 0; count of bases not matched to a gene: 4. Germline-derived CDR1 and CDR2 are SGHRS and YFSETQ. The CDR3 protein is CASSTGLAGTNTGELFF. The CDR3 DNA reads TGCGCCAGCAGCACCGGACTAGCGGGGACGAACACCGGGGAGCTGTTTTTT.

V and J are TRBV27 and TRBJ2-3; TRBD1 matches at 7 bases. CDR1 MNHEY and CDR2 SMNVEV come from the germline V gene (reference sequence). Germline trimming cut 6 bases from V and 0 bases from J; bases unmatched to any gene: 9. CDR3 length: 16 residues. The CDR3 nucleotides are TGTGCCAGCAGCCTGACAGGGACCGTTAGCACAGATACGCAGTATTTT. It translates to CASSLTGTVSTDTQYF.

Here the CDR3 reads CASSDIGGPQETQYF. The CDR3 bases are TGTGCCAGCAGTGATATCGGGGGGCCTCAAGAGACCCAGTACTTC. J is TRBJ2-5 and V is TRBV9; D is perhaps TRBD2 (7 bases). This CDR3 has 15 residues. Germline V CDR1 and CDR2: SGDLS, YYNGEE. The V end lost 5 bases, the J end lost 2 bases, and 16 bases lay between the germline ends.

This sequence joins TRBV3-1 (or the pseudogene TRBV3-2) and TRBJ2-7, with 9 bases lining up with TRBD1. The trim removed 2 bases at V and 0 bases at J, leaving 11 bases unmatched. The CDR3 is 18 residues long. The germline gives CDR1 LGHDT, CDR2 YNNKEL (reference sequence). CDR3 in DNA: TGTGCCAGCAGCCAACCTCCCGGGACAGGGATTAGCTCCTACGAGCAGTACTTC. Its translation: CASSQPPGTGISSYEQYF.

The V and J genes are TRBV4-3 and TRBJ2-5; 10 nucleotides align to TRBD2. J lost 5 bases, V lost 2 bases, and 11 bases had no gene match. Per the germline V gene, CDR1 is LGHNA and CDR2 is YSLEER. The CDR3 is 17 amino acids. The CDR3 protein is CASSQSAPGLAWETQYF. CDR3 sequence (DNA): TGCGCCAGCAGCCAATCTGCGCCGGGACTAGCGTGGGAGACCCAGTACTTC.